These 28 T cell receptor beta chains were all obtained from the same sample, sequenced in a study of persistence of HIV-infected CD4 T cells. The libraries were made with immunoSEQ version 4 in survey mode. The protocol was immunoSEQ multiplex PCR, while the TCRdb copy is restricted to in-frame clones and leaves out a portion. The sample lists roughly 34,000 clones, 75% to 85% occurring once. Their antigens are not known. The stimulus was lysate of CMV-infected fibroblasts, 9 to 10 ug/mL. CD40L/CD69 double-negative CD45RO-high memory CD4+ T cells were collected. The sequences come from CD4+ T cells sorted from PBMCs after 18-hour stimulation, collected from a patient who received antiretroviral therapy. The origin of the receptors is an adult man with HIV who was CMV-seropositive.

The chain employs TRBV4-3 and TRBJ2-3; 12 bases align to TRBD2. The CDR3 length is 17 residues. V was clipped by 4 bases and J by 6 bases; unmatched bases: 11. The germline CDR1 and CDR2 sequences are LGHNA and YSLEER. The CDR3 sequence: CASSLIFGLAGTDTQYF. As DNA, the CDR3 is TGCGCCAGCAGCCTGATATTTGGACTAGCGGGGACTGATACGCAGTATTTT.

The sample holds a few counts of this clone. This chain joins TRBV6-2 or TRBV6-3 and TRBJ1-5, with D perhaps matching TRBD1 (6 bases). V lost 3 bases and J lost 2, with 14 bases in between. The CDR3 loop spans 16 amino acids. Germline-derived CDR1 and CDR2 are MNHEY and SVGEGT. CDR3 DNA: TGTGCCAGCAGTTATGGCAGGGGTGTAGGCAATCAGCCCCAGCATTTT. It codes for CASSYGRGVGNQPQHF.

The V and J genes are TRBV19 and TRBJ1-1, with 8 positions matching TRBD1. Germline V gene data show CDR1 as LNHDA and CDR2 as SQIVND (reference sequence). This CDR3 has 14 residues. J lost 6 bases, V lost 7 bases, and 10 bases had no gene match. The chain's CDR3 is CASIRTGIIAEAFF. CDR3 coding DNA: TGTGCCAGTATTAGGACAGGGATTATCGCTGAAGCTTTCTTT.

The chain uses TRBV7-6 and TRBJ1-1; no clear D gene. V dropped 5 bases and J dropped 13 bases, with 17 bases sitting between them. This CDR3 is built from 12 residues. Germline V lookup: CDR1 SGHVS, CDR2 FNYEAQ. CDR3 sequence (DNA): TGTGCCAGCAGCCCTAATTCGCTGAAGCTTTTCTTT. It is translated as CASSPNSLKLFF. The full variable domain, rest sourced from reference TRBV7-6 and TRBJ1-1, is GAGVSQSPRYKVTKRGQDVALRCDPISGHVSLYWYRQALGQGPEFLTYFNYEAQQDKSGLPNDRFSAERPEGSISTLTIQRTEQRDSAMYRCASSPNSLKLFFGQGTRLTVV.

The V gene is TRBV24-1, the J gene TRBJ1-2; 7 positions agree with TRBD1. The CDR3 runs 13 residues. V lost 5 bases to trimming and J lost 4 bases; unmatched junction nucleotides: 3. Per the germline V gene, CDR1 is KGHDR and CDR2 is SFDVKD. For the CDR3, the DNA is TGTGCCACCAGTGCCCGGGACAGCTATGGCTACACCTTC. Its translation: CATSARDSYGYTF.

This clone ranks as medium-sized. The chain is built from TRBV7-6 and TRBJ2-7; 8 nucleotides align to TRBD1. Germline loops: CDR1 SGHVS, CDR2 FNYEAQ. The J segment lost 2 bases and the V segment lost 2 bases, leaving 2 bases of the junction unmatched. The CDR3 covers 14 residues. In DNA form, the CDR3 reads TGTGCCAGCAGCTTACAACAGGGGGCCTACGAGCAGTACTTC. The encoded protein is CASSLQQGAYEQYF.

This rearrangement joins TRBV30 to TRBJ2-2, with D possibly TRBD2 on 6 matching bases. With 1 base removed from V and 1 base from J, the gap between germline ends came to 16 bases. Germline values: CDR1 GTSNPN, CDR2 SVGIG (reference sequence). This CDR3 region has 17 residues. In DNA form, the CDR3 reads TGTGCCTGGAGTGCCCACCAGGGACTGCTGAACACCGGGGAGCTGTTTTTT. This gives the protein CAWSAHQGLLNTGELFF.

This clone was seen only a few times. The chain couples TRBV1 to TRBJ1-4. TRBV1 is annotated as a pseudogene. The CDR3 has 14 amino acids. The CDR3 loop reads CTSSRGTTNEKLFF. The CDR3 bases are TGCACCAGCAGCCGCGGAACAACTAATGAAAAACTGTTTTTT.

The CDR3 DNA reads TGTGCCAGCTCACGGGCTAGCGGGGGGGAATACGAGCAGTACTTC. Translating it yields CASSRASGGEYEQYF. This chain connects TRBV18 to TRBJ2-7, with 12 nucleotides matching TRBD2. This CDR3 is 15 amino acids long. The V gene end was trimmed by 4 bases and the J gene end by 4 bases; junction bases not matched to a gene: 5. CDR1 and CDR2 from the germline V gene are KGHSH and LQKENI.

A few counts support this clone. The chain carries TRBV6-1 and TRBJ2-7; D unresolved. Trimming stripped 2 bases from V and 0 bases from J, with 8 bases between. Germline CDR1 is MNHNS and CDR2 is SASEGT. The CDR3 extends over 14 amino acids. The CDR3 is CASSEMGRSYEQYF. The CDR3 bases are TGTGCCAGCAGTGAAATGGGTCGCTCCTACGAGCAGTACTTC.

This rearrangement joins TRBV7-6 to TRBJ2-1, with 9 bases that match TRBD2. With V trimmed by 5 bases and J by 2 bases, 7 bases remained unmatched. The length of the CDR3 is 16 residues. Germline V lookup: CDR1 SGHVS, CDR2 FNYEAQ. Here the CDR3 reads CASSRAGGQAYNEQFF. The CDR3 DNA reads as TGTGCCAGCAGCCGGGCGGGGGGGCAAGCCTACAATGAGCAGTTCTTC.

V gene TRBV6-5 combines with J gene TRBJ1-1, with D maybe TRBD1 (5 bases). In germline, CDR1 is MNHEY, CDR2 SVGAGI. CDR3 length: 15 amino acids. Trimming removed 2 bases at V and 4 bases at J, with 14 bases between. The DNA for the CDR3 is TGTGCCAGCAGTTACGGGCTGGGGGGAGGCACTGAAGCTTTCTTT. Protein sequence: CASSYGLGGGTEAFF.

The sample holds a few counts of this clone. V usage is TRBV4-1 and J usage is TRBJ2-3, with 12 bases identical to TRBD2. The CDR3 runs to 17 residues. The V gene's germline CDR1 is MGHRA and CDR2 YSYEKL. V dropped 6 bases and J dropped 2; count of bases not matched to a gene: 9. The CDR3 here is CASSFLAGGPLTDTQYF. In nucleotides, the CDR3 is TGCGCCAGCAGTTTTCTAGCGGGGGGGCCTCTCACAGATACGCAGTATTTT.

This chain joins TRBV27 and TRBJ1-1; TRBD1 might be the D (6 bases). V dropped 5 bases and J dropped 3 bases, with 10 bases sitting between them. From germline, CDR1 is MNHEY and CDR2 SMNVEV (reference sequence). This CDR3 is 13 amino acids long. In DNA form, the CDR3 reads TGTGCCAGCAGTCCCACAGGGTACACTGAAGCTTTCTTT. It specifies CASSPTGYTEAFF.

The chain carries TRBV7-6 and TRBJ2-2; D could derive from TRBD1 or TRBD2 (5 bases each). This CDR3 is 17 amino acids long. The ends were cut back, 5 bases at V and 2 bases at J, with 18 bases in the middle. The germline CDR1 and CDR2 sequences are SGHVS and FNYEAQ. The CDR3 region has the DNA TGTGCCAGCAGCCGTTATGGGGGACGGGGAAACACCGGGGAGCTGTTTTTT. Its protein is CASSRYGGRGNTGELFF.

The chain joins TRBV27 to TRBJ1-5; D is undetermined. CDR3 length equals 14 residues. The germline V and J ends were trimmed by 1 base and 2 bases, with 6 bases remaining between them. From germline, CDR1 is MNHEY and CDR2 SMNVEV (reference sequence). The CDR3 bases are TGTGCCAGCAGTTTATTACCAGGCAATCAGCCCCAGCATTTT. It translates to CASSLLPGNQPQHF.

The chain employs TRBV5-1 and TRBJ2-3; TRBD1 matches at 7 bases. Germline CDR1 reads SGHRS; CDR2 reads YFSETQ. The trim removed 0 bases at V and 3 bases at J, leaving 7 bases unmatched. The CDR3 is made up of 16 amino acids. The CDR3 DNA follows: TGCGCCAGCAGCTTGGGGGCAGGGGGTAGAACAGATACGCAGTATTTT. It specifies CASSLGAGGRTDTQYF. Combining the CDR3 with reference TRBV5-1 and TRBJ2-3 gives the whole variable domain KAGVTQTPRYLIKTRGQQVTLSCSPISGHRSVSWYQQTPGQGLQFLFEYFSETQRNKGNFPGRFSGRQFSNSRSEMNVSTLELGDSALYLCASSLGAGGRTDTQYFGPGTRLTVL.

This clone was counted only a few times. The chain uses TRBV6-1 and TRBJ1-4, with 8 bases identical to TRBD1. The CDR3 spans 17 residues. V trimming: 0 bases; J trimming: 2 bases; junction bases outside the gene matches: 5. Germline V gene lookup returns CDR1 MNHNS and CDR2 SASEGT. The CDR3 loop reads CASSEAWTGRTNEKLFF. The CDR3 DNA reads as TGTGCCAGCAGTGAAGCCTGGACAGGGAGGACTAATGAAAAACTGTTTTTT.

The J gene is TRBJ2-7, the V gene TRBV5-6, with 10 bases lining up with TRBD1. This CDR3 has 18 amino acids. The germline CDR1 and CDR2 sequences are SGHDT and YYEEEE. V dropped 4 bases and J dropped 0; count of bases not matched to a gene: 13. The CDR3: CASSLIGLGQGGSYEQYF. In DNA form, the CDR3 reads TGTGCCAGCAGCCTCATAGGTTTAGGACAGGGGGGCTCCTACGAGCAGTACTTC. Together with reference TRBV5-6 and TRBJ2-7, the CDR3 gives the full variable domain: DAGVTQSPTHLIKTRGQQVTLRCSPKSGHDTVSWYQQALGQGPQFIFQYYEEEERQRGNFPDRFSGHQFPNYSSELNVNALLLGDSALYLCASSLIGLGQGGSYEQYFGPGTRLTVT.

The J gene is TRBJ2-5, the V gene TRBV18; 9 bases match TRBD1. CDR3 length: 15 amino acids. Looked up from germline, CDR1 is KGHSH and CDR2 is LQKENI. J lost 0 bases, V lost 2 bases, and 1 base had no gene match. The CDR3, as DNA: TGTGCCAGCTCACCAGGGACAGGGAACCAAGAGACCCAGTACTTC. As protein: CASSPGTGNQETQYF.

This sequence joins TRBV5-1 and TRBJ2-7; 7 positions agree with TRBD1. Germline CDR1 SGHRS, CDR2 YFSETQ. This CDR3 comprises 14 residues. V was clipped by 2 bases and J by 5 bases; unmatched bases: 7. The CDR3, as DNA: TGCGCCAGCAGCTTTGGACAGGATTGGAACGAGCAGTACTTC. It yields the protein CASSFGQDWNEQYF.

The V gene is TRBV6-2 or TRBV6-3, the J gene TRBJ2-7; 15 bases agree with TRBD2. This CDR3 comprises 15 residues. Germline V CDR1 and CDR2: MNHEY, SVGEGT. J lost 5 bases, V lost 4 bases, and 3 bases had no gene match. In DNA form, the CDR3 reads TGTGCCAGCAGTTCGGGACTAGCGGGGGGAGACGAGCAGTACTTC. This translates into CASSSGLAGGDEQYF.

The genes are TRBV30 and TRBJ2-3, with D unresolved. Trimming removed 5 bases from V and 7 bases from J, with 13 bases in between. The CDR3 sequence is 12 residues long. Germline-derived CDR1 and CDR2 are GTSNPN and SVGIG (reference sequence). The CDR3 nucleotides read TGTGCCTGGGCGTTGGGTGTGTATACGCAGTATTTT. This sequence encodes CAWALGVYTQYF.

The chain uses TRBV5-6 and TRBJ1-3; D is ambiguous. The CDR3 extends over 16 amino acids. The V gene's germline CDR1 is SGHDT and CDR2 YYEEEE. V dropped 2 bases and J dropped 0 bases, with 12 bases sitting between them. CDR3 coding DNA: TGTGCCAGCAGCTTCCGGAGGTACCACTCTGGAAACACCATATATTTT. It translates to CASSFRRYHSGNTIYF.

The chain's CDR3 is CASSLGDNSGNTIYF. CDR3 nucleotides: TGTGCCAGCAGCTTAGGTGATAACTCTGGAAACACCATATATTTT. The chain is built from TRBV7-9 and TRBJ1-3; D remains unclear. CDR3 length equals 15 residues. Germline CDR1 reads SEHNR; CDR2 reads FQNEAQ (reference sequence). V was cut by 1 base and J by 0 bases, with 7 bases left in between.

The V and J genes are TRBV12-3 or TRBV12-4 and TRBJ1-2, with unresolved D. The CDR3 spans 13 residues. The V end lost 2 bases, the J end lost 3 bases, and 7 bases lay between the germline ends. CDR3 loop: CASSLRPDYGYTF. For the CDR3, the DNA is TGTGCCAGCAGTTTAAGACCAGACTATGGCTACACCTTC.

The chain combines TRBV5-4 with TRBJ2-7; weak D call: TRBD2 (6 bases). V was shortened by 4 bases and J by 3 bases, with 14 bases between the two germline ends. The germline V gene has CDR1 SGHNT and CDR2 YYREEE (reference sequence). The CDR3 length is 14 residues. CDR3 loop: CASSTRGGNYEQYF. The CDR3 region has the DNA TGTGCCAGCAGCACCCGTGGGGGGAACTACGAGCAGTACTTC.

V and J are TRBV19 and TRBJ2-2, with 10 bases lining up with TRBD2. This CDR3 spans 14 amino acids. V was pared by 2 bases and J by 7 bases, with 1 base of the junction left unmatched. Germline V gene sequence: CDR1 LNHDA, CDR2 SQIVND (reference sequence). CDR3 protein: CASSIRLAGGELFF. CDR3 in DNA: TGTGCCAGTAGTATACGACTAGCGGGCGGGGAGCTGTTTTTT.